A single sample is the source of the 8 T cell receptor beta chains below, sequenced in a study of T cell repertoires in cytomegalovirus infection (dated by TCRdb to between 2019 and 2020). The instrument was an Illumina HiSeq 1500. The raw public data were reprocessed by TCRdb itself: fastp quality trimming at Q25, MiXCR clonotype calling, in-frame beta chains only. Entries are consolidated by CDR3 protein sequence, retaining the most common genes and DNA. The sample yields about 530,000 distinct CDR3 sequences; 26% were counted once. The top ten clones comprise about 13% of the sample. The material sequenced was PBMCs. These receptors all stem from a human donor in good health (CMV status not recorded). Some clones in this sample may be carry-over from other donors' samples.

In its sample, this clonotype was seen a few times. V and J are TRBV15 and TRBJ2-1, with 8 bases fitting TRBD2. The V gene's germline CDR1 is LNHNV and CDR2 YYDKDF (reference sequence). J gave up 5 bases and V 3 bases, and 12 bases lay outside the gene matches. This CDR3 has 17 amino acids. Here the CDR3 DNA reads TGTGCCACCAGCAGGACCACAGTGGCGGGAGGAAACAATGAGCAGTTCTTC. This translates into CATSRTTVAGGNNEQFF.

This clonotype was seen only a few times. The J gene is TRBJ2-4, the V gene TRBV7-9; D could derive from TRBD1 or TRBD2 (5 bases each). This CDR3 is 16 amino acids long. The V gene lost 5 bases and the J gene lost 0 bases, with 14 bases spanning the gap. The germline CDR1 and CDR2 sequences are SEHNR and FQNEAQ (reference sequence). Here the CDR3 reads CASSLGTGLAKNIQYF. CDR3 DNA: TGTGCCAGCAGCCTCGGGACGGGGTTAGCCAAAAACATTCAGTACTTC.

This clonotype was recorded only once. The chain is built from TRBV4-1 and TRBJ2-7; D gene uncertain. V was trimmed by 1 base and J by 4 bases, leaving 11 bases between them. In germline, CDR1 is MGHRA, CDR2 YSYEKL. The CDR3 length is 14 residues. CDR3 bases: TGCGCCAGCAGCCAAGCGGCGGAAATGTACGAGCAGTACTTC. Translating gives CASSQAAEMYEQYF.

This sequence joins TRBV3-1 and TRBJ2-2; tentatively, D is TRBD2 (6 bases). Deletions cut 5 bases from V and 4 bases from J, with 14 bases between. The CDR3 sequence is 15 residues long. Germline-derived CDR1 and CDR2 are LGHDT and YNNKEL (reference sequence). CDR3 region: CASSKAGFGTGELFF. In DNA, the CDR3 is TGTGCCAGCAGCAAAGCGGGCTTCGGCACCGGGGAGCTGTTTTTT.

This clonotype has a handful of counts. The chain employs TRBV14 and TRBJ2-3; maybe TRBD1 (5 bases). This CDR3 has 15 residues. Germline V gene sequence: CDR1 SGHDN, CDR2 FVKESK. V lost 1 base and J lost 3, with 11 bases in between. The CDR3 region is CASSQVGQGTDTQYF. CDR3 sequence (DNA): TGTGCCAGCAGCCAAGTTGGCCAGGGTACAGATACGCAGTATTTT.

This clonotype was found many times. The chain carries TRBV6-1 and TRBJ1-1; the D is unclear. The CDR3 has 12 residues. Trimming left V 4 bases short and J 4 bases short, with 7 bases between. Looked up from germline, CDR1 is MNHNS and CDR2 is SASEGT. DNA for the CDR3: TGTGCCAGCAGTGGCGTGTTCACTGAAGCTTTCTTT. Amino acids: CASSGVFTEAFF.

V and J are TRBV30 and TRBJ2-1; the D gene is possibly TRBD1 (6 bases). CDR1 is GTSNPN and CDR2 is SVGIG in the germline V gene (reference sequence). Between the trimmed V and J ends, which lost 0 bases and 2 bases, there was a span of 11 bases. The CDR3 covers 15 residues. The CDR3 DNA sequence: TGTGCCTGGAGTGTACTCCGGGACACCTACAATGAGCAGTTCTTC. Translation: CAWSVLRDTYNEQFF.

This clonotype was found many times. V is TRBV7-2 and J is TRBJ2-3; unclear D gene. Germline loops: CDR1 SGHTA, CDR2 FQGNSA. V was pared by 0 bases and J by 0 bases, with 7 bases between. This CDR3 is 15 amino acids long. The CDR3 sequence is CASSLALISTDTQYF. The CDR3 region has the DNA TGTGCCAGCAGCTTAGCTCTGATTAGCACAGATACGCAGTATTTT.